This entry features one T cell receptor (beta chain) sequence. Its antigen remains undetermined. No much larger clone is present one base from it, and per-base qualities are unavailable. This sample was included in a study of cytotoxic CD8 clonotypes in ibrutinib-treated CLL (dated by TCRdb to 2020 to 2022). In terms of the full investigation: The cohort included roughly 15 treatment-naive and roughly 10 relapsed/refractory patients; around 17 were IGHV unmutated. Cryopreserved peripheral blood mononuclear cells were collected at three points: before therapy, at response, and at either sustained remission or disease progression. Responses were partial in some 24 patients and complete in 2; after median 68 months follow-up, roughly 14 stayed in remission and about twelve progressed. Of the approximately 91 people in the trial, 25 to 30 had longitudinal samples available. Response samples were obtained after a median of approximately twelve months of treatment, with a range of about 6 to 40 months. Patients were still on ibrutinib when every remission and progressive disease sample was collected. On average, each sample yielded some 250,000 productive templates and over 90,000 productive rearrangements. What the research found in general, with its limitations: At ibrutinib response clonality went up, during sustained remission it held steady, and at progression it dropped back toward baseline. Public clonotypes were rare and either shrank or stayed stable during treatment, and the rise in clonality at ibrutinib response reflected expansion of private clonotypes. Baseline clonality was found to be higher than that of age-matched healthy donors and was strongly correlated with circulating CD8+ T-cell counts. Lymph node repertoires were not examined, and the timing of sampling was not matched between patients in sustained remission and those whose disease progressed.

For TCR beta library preparation, approximately 2.2 micrograms of genomic DNA were isolated from cryopreserved PBMCs. High-throughput TCR beta sequencing was performed on longitudinal blood samples from CLL patients receiving ibrutinib monotherapy. Patients were enrolled in a phase 2 open-label single-center ibrutinib monotherapy trial. Taken from the germline V gene, the CDR1 and CDR2 loops are MDHEN and SYDVKM. The CDR3 holds 13 amino acids from the cysteine to the phenylalanine. Of all the DNA, just the CDR3 is kept, 39 bases in frame from base 1. V has 8 bases trimmed and J has 12 bases trimmed; junction bases matching no gene number 9. On a MiSeq, deep resolution sequencing aimed for a depth between 1 in 1 million and 1 in 200,000 T cells, with each clonotype covered 10x on average. TCR beta libraries were generated with the immunoSEQ hsTCRB Kit. From the authors' description of their analysis: Data were analyzed with ImmunoSEQ Data Assistant and ImmunoSEQ Analyzer, with V, D and J genes assigned per IMGT definitions. Clonality, which ranges from 0 to 1, was calculated as one minus the normalized Shannon entropy of productive rearrangement frequencies. Only overrepresented clonotypes making up at least 0.05% of each patient's repertoire were included in the public clonotype analysis. About a dozen age-matched healthy donor repertoires from immuneACCESS served as clonality controls. This immuneACCESS table, as held by TCRdb, lists in-frame sequences with V and J called but not all clones. Of the missing ones, under half trace to an unresolved V gene in checked studies; the others have no known cause. V and J calls and clone size are given by that table; D and trimming were obtained from the DNA. For this sample there are about 140,000 clones; around 84% appear just once. 7.5% to 8% of the sample belongs to the ten largest clones.

Source: PBMCs, taken after 36 months of ibrutinib treatment. The rearranged chain carries TRBV28 and TRBJ2-1; the central 11 bases match TRBD2. This clonotype originated in a human donor with chronic lymphocytic leukemia. DNA sequence: TGTGCCAGCGTTAGCGGGGGGGTGTTCCGGCAGTTCTTC. Translated, this is CASVSGGVFRQFF. Reference TRBV28 and TRBJ2-1 genes cover what lies past the CDR3, so the full variable domain is DVKVTQSSRYLVKRTGEKVFLECVQDMDHENMFWYRQDPGLGLRLIYFSYDVKMKEKGDIPEGYSVSREKKERFSLILESASTNQTSMYLCASVSGGVFRQFFGPGTRLTVL.